This record covers a single T cell receptor (beta chain). Its antigen is still unknown. A second PCR of roughly 7 to 11 cycles used a sample-barcoded 5' primer and a J-beta primer mix. TCRdb analysed the 5' RACE reads with MiXCR anew, one entry per CDR3 protein. The repertoire includes 1.5 million to 2 million distinct CDR3 sequences, about 35% of them detected once, and about 11% sits in the top ten. The data originate from a study of blood T cells in healthy people across ages. Study-wide results and limits: Estimates drawn from one million T cells were deemed to understate diversity. PBMCs were not sorted, which prevented a conclusive comparison of naive versus antigen-experienced cells.

The CDR3 totals 14 residues. The germline V gene has CDR1 DFQATT and CDR2 SNEGSKA (reference sequence). The source is a woman between 25 and 40 years old in good health. The chain combines TRBV20-1 with TRBJ2-7, with 7 bases fitting TRBD2. The last part of the DNA fits TRBJ2-5 better; the J call may be wrong. The source material was blood. The CDR3 nucleotides are TGCAGTGCTAGGACTAGCAACATCTTTGGGACCCAGTACTTC. It yields the protein CSARTSNIFGTQYF.